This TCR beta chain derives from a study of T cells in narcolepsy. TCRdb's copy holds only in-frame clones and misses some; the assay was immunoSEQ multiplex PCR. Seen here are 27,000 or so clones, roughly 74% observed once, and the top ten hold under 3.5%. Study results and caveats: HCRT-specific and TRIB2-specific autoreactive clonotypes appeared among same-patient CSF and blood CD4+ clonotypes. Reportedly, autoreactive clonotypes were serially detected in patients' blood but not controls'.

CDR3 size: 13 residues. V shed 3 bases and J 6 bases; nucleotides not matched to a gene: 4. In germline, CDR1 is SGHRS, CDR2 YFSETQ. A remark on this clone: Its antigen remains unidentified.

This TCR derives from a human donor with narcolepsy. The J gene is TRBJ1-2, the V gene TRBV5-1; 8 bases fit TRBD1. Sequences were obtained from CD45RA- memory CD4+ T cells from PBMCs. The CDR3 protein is CASSYNRGDGYTF. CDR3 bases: TGCGCCAGCAGCTATAACAGGGGGGATGGCTACACCTTC.